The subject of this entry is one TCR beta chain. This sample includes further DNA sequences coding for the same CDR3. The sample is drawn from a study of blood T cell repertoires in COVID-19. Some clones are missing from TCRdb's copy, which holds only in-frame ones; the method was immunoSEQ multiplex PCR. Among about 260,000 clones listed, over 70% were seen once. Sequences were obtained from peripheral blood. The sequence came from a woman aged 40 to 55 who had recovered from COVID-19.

The CDR3 sequence: CASSQESRGTEAFF. For the CDR3, the DNA is TGTGCCAGCAGCCAAGAGTCGCGCGGGACTGAAGCTTTCTTT. The V call is TRBV3-1 (or the pseudogene TRBV3-2), the J call TRBJ1-1; no firm D call. The germline V gene encodes CDR1 LGHDT and CDR2 YNNKEL (reference sequence). Trimming removed 0 bases from V and 5 bases from J, with 10 bases in between. The CDR3 is 14 residues long.